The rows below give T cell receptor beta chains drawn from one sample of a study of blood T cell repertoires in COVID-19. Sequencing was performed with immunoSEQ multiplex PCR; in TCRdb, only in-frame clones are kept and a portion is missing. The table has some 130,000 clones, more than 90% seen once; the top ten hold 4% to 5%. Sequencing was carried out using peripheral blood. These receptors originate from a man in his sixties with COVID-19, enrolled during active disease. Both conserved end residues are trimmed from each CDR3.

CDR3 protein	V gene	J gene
ATGLAGVNEQF	TRBV19	TRBJ2-1
APRVIEETQY	TRBV7-9	TRBJ2-5
ASSFRTGSYEQY	TRBV27	TRBJ2-7
SVSPTSGAGEAGELF	TRBV29-1	TRBJ2-2
ASVPAGGSETQY	TRBV12-5	TRBJ2-5
ASSDGTEAYEQY	TRBV10-1	TRBJ2-7
ASSLAGLGVTQY	TRBV11-3	TRBJ2-3
ASSDIDGYT	TRBV19	TRBJ1-2
ASSSPAGDEKLF	TRBV11-2	TRBJ1-4
ASSELGHYTGELF	TRBV6-1	TRBJ2-2
ASSPRTGGKNYGYT	TRBV7-9	TRBJ1-2